At least ten counts were recorded for the clone carrying this T cell receptor beta chain. The source of the sample is a study of identical twins. The CDR3 runs 13 residues. V shed 5 bases and J shed 7 bases, with 14 bases lying between them. Germline lookup yields CDR1 SGHTA and CDR2 FQGNSA. Each cDNA held unique molecular identifiers, and template switching gave it a universal primer site. MiXCR, run by TCRdb on the 5' RACE reads, gives a single entry per CDR3 protein. The data contain 250,000 to 300,000 distinct CDR3 sequences, 8.5% to 9.5% of them singletons. These records were also assigned to another study, of yellow fever vaccine responses in identical twins.

This chain joins TRBV7-2 and TRBJ1-1; D is possibly TRBD1 (6 bases). The sequence was obtained from a young woman in good health. Sequences were obtained from CD8+ T cells sorted from blood. DNA for the CDR3: TGTGCCAGCAGCCCCCCGGGGGCGGTTGAAGCTTTCTTT. This translates into CASSPPGAVEAFF.